This T cell receptor beta chain stems from a study of cytotoxic CD8 clonotypes in ibrutinib-treated CLL. General study results and limits: Contraction or stability on treatment was seen for public clonotypes, which were uncommon. Sustained-remission and progressing patients had different sampling times.

CDR3 length equals 15 residues. The germline V gene encodes CDR1 SGHTA and CDR2 FQGNSA. Between the trimmed V and J ends, which lost 1 base and 0 bases, there was a span of 9 bases. TCR beta libraries used 1.5 to 2 micrograms of DNA from cryopreserved PBMCs. This clone was picked up one time. Its antigen is not known. Here immunoSEQ multiplex PCR was the method, and the copy in TCRdb shows in-frame clones only, minus some. The data hold about 130,000 clones, with approximately 85% observed a single time. The clonotype comes from a human donor with chronic lymphocytic leukemia. The material was PBMCs, obtained after 24 months of ibrutinib treatment. The V gene is TRBV7-2, the J gene TRBJ1-2; D not resolved. Here the CDR3 reads CASSLDRYPNYGYTF. CDR3 DNA sequence: TGTGCCAGCAGCTTAGATCGATATCCTAACTATGGCTACACCTTC.